This TCR beta chain is from a study of control samples from healthy donors and cancer patients. Repertoires were generated with immunoSEQ multiplex PCR, while TCRdb's copy carries only in-frame clones and drops some. The table includes some 120,000 clones, 80% to 95% detected once. The V gene lost 1 base and the J gene lost 4 bases, with 8 bases spanning the gap. Germline assignment: CDR1 LNHDA and CDR2 SQIVND (reference sequence). The CDR3 length is 14 residues. The receptor was derived from a man younger than 35 in good health. The specimen sequenced was blood. The chain is built from TRBV19 and TRBJ1-5, with D unresolved. For the CDR3, the DNA is TGTGCCAGTAGTATAGGCTGGGCGAATCAGCCCCAGCATTTT. Residues: CASSIGWANQPQHF.